This is a list of T cell receptor beta chains from one sample in a study of sequential checkpoint blockade in melanoma. Method: immunoSEQ multiplex PCR; TCRdb's copy keeps in-frame clones and lacks some. The table shows roughly 2,500 clones, with about 15% occurring only once. Sequencing was performed on tumor tissue (inferred from file names), taken from a patient given nivolumab and ipilimumab in sequence. The receptors shown here come from a human donor with melanoma. CDR3s include the opening cysteine and the closing phenylalanine or tryptophan. Fields, in order: clone size, V gene, D gene, CDR3 protein. A D gene is named only where the DNA matches it firmly. Part of the rows lack a size; the others show once, few, many or a class for expanded clones.

medium-sized	TRBV6-8	.	CASVRKGGGNEQFF
few	TRBV11-3	TRBD2	CASSLYGLADNEQFF
.	TRBV30	.	CAWTSRGIVEAFF
many	TRBV11-3	TRBD2	CASSSRLAGSYNEQFF
medium-sized	TRBV6-8	.	CASSLDSKATNEKLFF
medium-sized	TRBV11-3	TRBD1	CASSLGTGMVNEQFF
medium-sized	TRBV4-1	TRBD2	CASSQDVSGSFEQYF
few	TRBV11-3	TRBD2	CASSVGTSGSTDTQYF
medium-sized	TRBV11-3	.	CASSIIQGGTGELFF
.	TRBV18	.	CASSPDPGQLAKNIQYF
medium-sized	TRBV11-3	.	CASSLGAGWSYEQYF
medium-sized	TRBV6-8	.	CASSDLRTVQTVGYTF
medium-sized	TRBV11-3	.	CASSFRPLNVGGSETQYF
medium-sized	TRBV11-3	.	CASSLGEPPHNEQFF
medium-sized	TRBV11-3	.	CASSLGQEASYEQYF
medium-sized	TRBV11-3	TRBD2	CASSAVAGDETQYF
large	TRBV15	.	CATSRGTSGRPQHF
.	TRBV28	.	CASSFRNFGNTIYF
medium-sized	TRBV11-3	TRBD1	CASSRPTGGSAGANVLTF
few	TRBV28	.	CAIGGALTNEKLFF
.	TRBV6-8	.	CAITSRAALNEQYF
.	TRBV5-1	TRBD2	CASSWTSPNTGELFF
medium-sized	TRBV6-8	.	CAISPRDSNYGYTF
large	TRBV11-3	TRBD2	CASSLTPGLAGLHEQFF
few	TRBV6-7	.	CASSERSEQFF
many	TRBV11-3	.	CASSLQRQKSTNYGYTF
few	TRBV9	TRBD1	CASSSRVDRGDQTQYF
few	TRBV19	TRBD1	CASSPSTGTGYNEQFF
few	TRBV28	TRBD1	CASSLGFGVGTGGFVETQYF
.	TRBV28	.	CASSSHGFGNTEAFF
.	TRBV10-1	.	CASSRDNTGELFF
medium-sized	TRBV28	.	CASSLFPISYNEQFF
few	TRBV6-8	.	CASSYSLNSLSGNTIYF
medium-sized	TRBV6-8	.	CASSPVVRETQYF
many	TRBV11-3	.	CASSSGQPNTEAFF
.	TRBV6-8	.	CASSTWGGRNYGYTF
.	TRBV29-1	.	CSVRDGTYEQYF
.	TRBV19	TRBD1	CASSASNRGANQPQHF
few	TRBV9	.	CASSQTRSFAYEQYF
medium-sized	TRBV11-3	.	CASSLVARHPGELFF